Below, 20 T cell receptor beta chains from the same sample are listed, as sequenced in a study of CD8+ T cells in alopecia areata. Sequencing templates came from extracted RNA that was reverse transcribed into cDNA. Sequencing was performed with immunoSEQ multiplex PCR; in TCRdb, only in-frame clones are kept and a portion is missing. The sample has around 210,000 clones; approximately 60% are singletons. The specimen was CD8+ T cells sorted from blood. The receptors derive from a human donor in good health.

The genes are TRBV6-5 and TRBJ2-7; TRBD2 is a possible D gene (5 bases). The ends were cut back, 5 bases at V and 6 bases at J, with 14 bases in the middle. There are 13 residues in the CDR3. Germline V gene lookup returns CDR1 MNHEY and CDR2 SVGAGI. CDR3 in amino acids: CASSPSAAGEQYF. DNA for the CDR3: TGTGCCAGCAGTCCCTCAGCGGCGGGCGAGCAGTACTTC.

This sequence joins TRBV7-9 and TRBJ1-5, with D perhaps TRBD1 (6 bases). Germline CDR1 is SEHNR and CDR2 is FQNEAQ (reference sequence). The CDR3 extends over 16 amino acids. V was shortened by 5 bases and J by 7 bases, with 21 bases between the two germline ends. The CDR3 is CASSPGVGGGGQPQHF. CDR3 DNA: TGTGCCAGCAGCCCCGGGGTCGGCGGGGGCGGGCAGCCCCAGCATTTT.

A note on this clone: Other DNA sequences in this specimen translate into the identical CDR3. V and J are TRBV4-1 and TRBJ2-5; a weak D match, TRBD2 (5 bases). Germline V gives CDR1 MGHRA, CDR2 YSYEKL. The CDR3 is 14 residues long. Trimming removed 0 bases from V and 2 bases from J, with 7 bases in between. CDR3: CASSQDRGQETQYF. CDR3 nucleotides: TGCGCCAGCAGCCAAGATAGAGGGCAAGAGACCCAGTACTTC.

The chain carries TRBV27 and TRBJ1-2; D ambiguous. This CDR3 is 17 amino acids long. Germline V gene sequence: CDR1 MNHEY, CDR2 SMNVEV (reference sequence). V was clipped by 8 bases and J by 2 bases, with 24 bases between them. CDR3 nucleotide sequence: TGTGCCAGCTCCGACATTTGGAGAGAGACCGGAAACTATGGCTACACCTTC. It translates to CASSDIWRETGNYGYTF.

This clone was counted between two and nine times. The chain links TRBV25-1 to TRBJ2-7, with D unclear. Looked up from germline, CDR1 is MGHDK and CDR2 is SYGVNS. This CDR3 has 12 amino acids. Trimming took 5 bases from V and 3 from J, leaving 8 bases between them. The CDR3 reads CASSISDYEQYF. In DNA form, the CDR3 reads TGTGCCAGCAGTATTTCCGACTACGAGCAGTACTTC.

V gene TRBV4-1 combines with J gene TRBJ1-4; D uncertain. V lost 3 bases, J lost 7 bases, and 12 bases lay in between. Germline values: CDR1 MGHRA, CDR2 YSYEKL. The length of the CDR3 is 14 residues. The chain's CDR3 is CASSQPGGVEKLFF. The DNA of the CDR3 is TGCGCCAGCAGCCAGCCGGGAGGAGTTGAAAAACTGTTTTTT.

This clone was seen more than once but under ten times. Other DNA sequences in the same sample also yield this CDR3. The genes are TRBV29-1 and TRBJ2-2, with TRBD1 as a possible D gene (5 bases). Germline CDR1 SQVTM, CDR2 ANQGSEA. The CDR3 extends over 12 amino acids. Deletions cut 5 bases from V and 3 bases from J, with 7 bases between. The CDR3 region is CSVTGHTGELFF. As DNA, the CDR3 is TGCAGCGTTACAGGTCACACCGGGGAGCTGTTTTTT.

The rearrangement joins TRBV7-8 to TRBJ2-5, with 8 positions matching TRBD2. V shed 6 bases and J 4 bases; nucleotides not matched to a gene: 13. The germline gives CDR1 SGHVS, CDR2 FQNEAQ. CDR3 length equals 16 residues. The CDR3 DNA is TGTGCCAGCAGTTCGTCAGCGGGGGTTTTTCGAGAGACCCAGTACTTC. It yields the protein CASSSSAGVFRETQYF.

This chain joins TRBV15 and TRBJ2-2; D uncertain. The germline gives CDR1 LNHNV, CDR2 YYDKDF (reference sequence). Trimming shortened V by 8 bases and J by 0 bases, and 10 bases separated the two germline ends. This CDR3 region has 14 residues. This chain's CDR3 is CATSVGPNTGELFF. The CDR3 bases are TGTGCCACCTCGGTCGGGCCGAACACCGGGGAGCTGTTTTTT.

J is TRBJ1-2 and V is TRBV29-1; 8 nucleotides line up with TRBD1. Per germline, CDR1 SQVTM and CDR2 ANQGSEA. The V gene end was trimmed by 6 bases and the J gene end by 4 bases; junction bases not matched to a gene: 10. The CDR3 covers 14 residues. The CDR3 nucleotides are TGCAGCGTCGCGGGGACAGGAGACGTCTATGGCTACACCTTC. Translated: CSVAGTGDVYGYTF.

The V call is TRBV7-6, the J call TRBJ2-1; the D is unclear. Germline assignment: CDR1 SGHVS and CDR2 FNYEAQ. The CDR3 is 13 amino acids. V lost 5 bases and J 1 base, leaving 6 bases between the germline ends. The CDR3: CASSLYSYNEQFF. The CDR3 nucleotides are TGTGCCAGCAGCCTATATTCCTACAATGAGCAGTTCTTC.

Turning to this clone: In the same sample, other DNA sequences code for this CDR3. This chain links TRBV18 with TRBJ2-7, with 7 bases matching TRBD1. The CDR3 covers 14 residues. The germline V gene encodes CDR1 KGHSH and CDR2 LQKENI. V was pared by 3 bases and J by 2 bases, with 4 bases of the junction left unmatched. The CDR3 protein is CASSPPGQPYEQYF. The CDR3 region has the DNA TGTGCCAGCTCACCCCCGGGACAGCCCTACGAGCAGTACTTC.

This clone is a singleton in its sample. The V and J genes are TRBV11-2 and TRBJ2-7, with 8 bases fitting TRBD1. Germline V lookup: CDR1 SGHAT, CDR2 FQNNGV. This CDR3 contains 19 residues. Unmatched junction bases numbered 21, after V lost 5 bases and J lost 3 bases. The CDR3 loop reads CASSITDRGRGLSGYEQYF. CDR3 DNA sequence: TGTGCCAGCAGCATCACAGACAGGGGCAGGGGGCTTTCGGGCTACGAGCAGTACTTC.

In DNA, the CDR3 is TGTGCCAGCACGATGGATAAGGGCACCTTC. Its protein product is CASTMDKGTF. The chain links TRBV2 to TRBJ1-2; no clear D. The CDR3 has 10 residues. V dropped 7 bases and J dropped 13 bases, with 13 bases sitting between them. Germline V CDR1 and CDR2: SNHLY, FYNNEI.

In this sample, this clone turned up a few times. The chain carries TRBV23-1 and TRBJ2-7; 11 bases line up with TRBD1. TRBV23-1 is annotated as an ORF whose role is uncertain. The V and J ends lost 0 bases and 4 bases, in that order; junction bases with no gene match: 5. The CDR3 is made up of 16 amino acids. CDR3 sequence (DNA): TGCGCCAGCAGTCAATCAGGGACAGGGGGATCGTACGAGCAGTACTTC. Amino acids: CASSQSGTGGSYEQYF.

CDR3 coding DNA: TGCAGCGTGGCGCCGGGGACAGCCTACGAGCAGTACTTC. Translating it yields CSVAPGTAYEQYF. The chain couples TRBV29-1 to TRBJ2-7; 7 nucleotides agree with TRBD1. Losses at the gene ends were 6 bases for V and 2 bases for J; bases not matched to a gene: 7. The germline gives CDR1 SQVTM, CDR2 ANQGSEA. The CDR3 covers 13 residues.

J is TRBJ1-2 and V is TRBV6-6; D ambiguous. The ends were cut back, 2 bases at V and 8 bases at J, with 6 bases in the middle. This CDR3 contains 11 residues. Germline V gene data show CDR1 as MNHNY and CDR2 as SVGAGI (reference sequence). CDR3 loop: CASSYGEGYTF. CDR3 DNA: TGTGCCAGCAGTTACGGGGAGGGCTACACCTTC.

The CDR3 loop is CASSQDFYPYEQYF. The DNA of the CDR3 is TGCGCCAGCAGCCAAGATTTTTACCCCTACGAGCAGTACTTC. The chain couples TRBV4-1 to TRBJ2-7; D gene unclear. CDR3 length: 14 residues. Per germline, CDR1 MGHRA and CDR2 YSYEKL. Deletions cut 0 bases from V and 2 bases from J, with 8 bases between.

This clone was recorded once. This sequence joins TRBV29-1 and TRBJ1-3, with D unclear. From germline, CDR1 is SQVTM and CDR2 ANQGSEA. The CDR3 loop spans 11 amino acids. V lost 1 base to trimming and J lost 2 bases, with 0 bases between them. The DNA for the CDR3 is TGCAGCGTTGAAGCTGGAAACACCATATATTTT. It specifies CSVEAGNTIYF. The whole variable domain, remainder taken from reference TRBV29-1 and TRBJ1-3, is SAVISQKPSRDICQRGTSLTIQCQVDSQVTMMFWYRQQPGQSLTLIATANQGSEATYESGFVIDKFPISRPNLTFSTLTVSNMSPEDSSIYLCSVEAGNTIYFGEGSWLTVV.

As regards this clone: Lacking the conserved final phenylalanine or tryptophan, this CDR3 likely reflects a read error. The DNA is left out, because the CDR3 cannot be placed on it with certainty; the CDR3 is given as TCRdb lists it. This rearrangement joins TRBV29-1 to TRBJ1-2. The CDR3 has 10 amino acids, counting both end residues. Per germline, CDR1 SQVTM and CDR2 ANQGSEA. CDR3 in amino acids: CSVEGAPRHY.